The 10 T cell receptor beta chains given below trace back to one sample, sequenced in a study of T cell responses to AZD1222 COVID-19 vaccine. Libraries were prepared by immunoSEQ multiplex PCR; TCRdb keeps only in-frame clonotypes and omits some of them. The sample lists approximately 150,000 clones, roughly 89% occurring once. The sample consisted of peripheral blood, taken 28 days after the second AZD1222 dose. These receptors came from an adult who received the AZD1222 COVID-19 vaccine.

The V and J genes are TRBV7-2 and TRBJ2-7; D not certain. This CDR3 is built from 12 residues. Germline V CDR1 and CDR2: SGHTA, FQGNSA. Trimming shortened V by 1 base and J by 5 bases, and 6 bases separated the two germline ends. CDR3 DNA: TGTGCCAGCAGCTTAGGACGCCACGAGCAGTACTTC. Amino acid sequence: CASSLGRHEQYF.

J is TRBJ1-5 and V is TRBV19, with a tentative D call TRBD1 (6 bases). Trimming removed 5 bases from V and 5 bases from J, with 16 bases in between. Germline values: CDR1 LNHDA, CDR2 SQIVND (reference sequence). The CDR3 is made up of 15 amino acids. As DNA, the CDR3 is TGTGCCAGTAGTCGTGGGACACGTGGAGATCAGCCCCAGCATTTT. It encodes CASSRGTRGDQPQHF.

The CDR3 here is CASSQDRSFTSTDTQYF. CDR3 DNA: TGCGCCAGCAGCCAAGACAGGAGCTTTACTAGCACAGATACGCAGTATTTT. The chain combines TRBV4-3 with TRBJ2-3; D ambiguous. The ends were cut back, 0 bases at V and 0 bases at J, with 13 bases in the middle. The CDR3 is 17 amino acids. Germline V CDR1 and CDR2: LGHNA, YSLEER.

The chain employs TRBV6-5 and TRBJ2-2; TRBD2 agrees at 11 bases. This CDR3 spans 16 amino acids. Germline V gene data show CDR1 as MNHEY and CDR2 as SVGAGI. The V segment lost 2 bases and the J segment 6 bases; nucleotides outside the gene matches: 5. CDR3 DNA: TGTGCCAGCAGTTACCACCTAGCGGGAGGTTCCGGGGAGCTGTTTTTT. This encodes CASSYHLAGGSGELFF.

The chain couples TRBV25-1 to TRBJ2-7; TRBD1 matches at 7 bases. The V and J ends lost 6 bases and 1 base, in that order; junction bases with no gene match: 9. This CDR3 is built from 15 residues. Germline CDR1 is MGHDK and CDR2 is SYGVNS. Here the CDR3 DNA reads TGTGCCAGCAGCCCAACAGGGGACCGATCCTACGAGCAGTACTTC. Its protein product is CASSPTGDRSYEQYF.

The J gene is TRBJ1-2, the V gene TRBV10-3, with a tentative D call TRBD1 (5 bases). Germline CDR1 and CDR2: ENHRY and SYGVKD. The germline V and J ends were trimmed by 4 bases and 5 bases, with 14 bases remaining between them. The CDR3 runs to 14 residues. The CDR3 region is CAISGDTGRYGYTF. CDR3 coding DNA: TGTGCCATCAGTGGAGACACGGGACGTTATGGCTACACCTTC.

This rearrangement joins TRBV2 to TRBJ1-3; TRBD1 aligns across 10 bases. The CDR3 consists of 13 residues. The germline CDR1 and CDR2 sequences are SNHLY and FYNNEI. V was pared by 9 bases and J by 3 bases, with 2 bases of the junction left unmatched. The CDR3 region is CASGDRGGNTIYF. CDR3 in DNA: TGTGCCAGTGGGGACAGGGGTGGAAACACCATATATTTT.

V usage is TRBV6-5 and J usage is TRBJ2-7; the D gene could be TRBD1 or TRBD2 (5 bases each). Trimming pared 0 bases from V and 4 bases from J, leaving 10 bases between. The V gene's germline CDR1 is MNHEY and CDR2 SVGAGI. The CDR3 is 14 amino acids. CDR3: CASSYSGVAYEQYF. CDR3 DNA sequence: TGTGCCAGCAGTTACTCGGGGGTGGCATACGAGCAGTACTTC.

The chain links TRBV3-1 (or the pseudogene TRBV3-2) to TRBJ2-7, with a weak D call TRBD2 (6 bases). V was shortened by 1 base and J by 6 bases, with 16 bases between the two germline ends. The CDR3 has 15 residues. Germline V gives CDR1 LGHDT, CDR2 YNNKEL (reference sequence). CDR3 in amino acids: CASSQAASVGFEQYF. The CDR3 DNA reads TGTGCCAGCAGCCAAGCGGCTAGCGTGGGGTTCGAGCAGTACTTC.

V is TRBV7-8 and J is TRBJ1-6; TRBD1 aligns across 7 bases. J was trimmed by 0 bases and V by 4 bases; bases with no gene match: 6. The V gene's germline CDR1 is SGHVS and CDR2 FQNEAQ. The CDR3 runs 17 residues. In nucleotides, the CDR3 is TGTGCCAGCAGCTCCCAGACAGGGAGCTCCTATAATTCACCCCTCCACTTT. It encodes CASSSQTGSSYNSPLHF.